This TCR beta chain comes out of a study of cytomegalovirus exposure and HLA in healthy donors. Study-wide background: Unique TCRs from HLA-typed donors, about 78 million of them, were held in an early data release.

V lost 1 base and J lost 12; bases outside the gene matches: 7. This CDR3 is 13 amino acids long. CDR1 is SNHLY, CDR2 FYNNEI, per germline. The PCR employed 60 Vbeta primers together with 13 Jbeta primers. The table came from immunoSEQ multiplex PCR; TCRdb's copy has only in-frame clones and leaves some out. This sample has approximately 180,000 clones, with roughly 13% found just once. Sequenced material: PBMCs. This sequence joins TRBV2 and TRBJ2-3; TRBD1 matches at 7 bases. This TCR was recovered from a man in his fifties or sixties in good health and CMV-seropositive. This chain's CDR3 is CASSEEGAGGQYF. CDR3 nucleotide sequence: TGTGCCAGCAGTGAAGAAGGGGCAGGGGGACAGTATTTT.